The 13 T cell receptor beta chains reported below all come from one sample, sequenced in a study of blood T cell repertoires in COVID-19. Here immunoSEQ multiplex PCR was the method, and the copy in TCRdb shows in-frame clones only, minus some. The profile shows 56,000 or so clones, over 75% of them singletons. The sequenced sample was peripheral blood. The receptor source for this set is a human donor in a cohort sampled during active COVID-19.

The chain is built from TRBV28 and TRBJ2-3; possible D gene TRBD1, 6 bases. The V gene lost 4 bases and the J gene lost 5 bases, with 13 bases spanning the gap. The CDR3 is 14 residues long. Germline loops: CDR1 MDHEN, CDR2 SYDVKM. CDR3 sequence reads: CASSWNRAGDTQYF. In DNA form, the CDR3 reads TGTGCCAGCAGTTGGAACAGGGCGGGAGATACGCAGTATTTT.

The rearrangement joins TRBV6-4 to TRBJ1-3; D is unresolved. Trimming left V 4 bases short and J 0 bases short, with 10 bases between. The germline V gene has CDR1 MRHNA and CDR2 SNTAGT. This CDR3 is built from 15 residues. Here the CDR3 reads CASSVQHGSGNTIYF. CDR3 DNA: TGTGCCAGCAGTGTTCAACATGGCTCTGGAAACACCATATATTTT.

The V gene is TRBV4-1, the J gene TRBJ1-6; D perhaps matches TRBD1 (6 bases). Deletions cut 4 bases from V and 8 bases from J, with 18 bases between. This CDR3 is built from 16 residues. The germline CDR1 and CDR2 sequences are MGHRA and YSYEKL. The CDR3 here is CASSPGGARIDSPLHF. Written as DNA, the CDR3 is TGCGCCAGCAGCCCCGGGGGGGCCCGGATTGATTCACCCCTCCACTTT.

This chain links TRBV5-4 with TRBJ2-2; 10 positions match TRBD2. V shed 1 base and J 3 bases; nucleotides not matched to a gene: 0. The germline V gene has CDR1 SGHNT and CDR2 YYREEE (reference sequence). This CDR3 has 15 residues. The CDR3 here is CASSLLAGDTGELFF. In DNA, the CDR3 is TGTGCCAGCAGCTTGCTAGCGGGAGACACCGGGGAGCTGTTTTTT.

The chain combines TRBV29-1 with TRBJ1-2, with D possibly matching TRBD1 (6 bases). The CDR3 consists of 16 residues. V lost 6 bases to trimming and J lost 1 base, with 21 bases between them. CDR1 and CDR2 from the germline V gene are SQVTM and ANQGSEA. The CDR3 spells CSVTNTRDTLNYGYTF. For the CDR3, the DNA is TGCAGCGTGACGAACACTCGGGACACCCTTAACTATGGCTACACCTTC.

V and J are TRBV27 and TRBJ2-1, with D maybe TRBD1 (5 bases). Germline V lookup: CDR1 MNHEY, CDR2 SMNVEV (reference sequence). The CDR3 sequence is 13 residues long. With 5 bases removed from V and 6 bases from J, the gap between germline ends came to 11 bases. The CDR3 region is CASSPPRGNEQFF. The CDR3 DNA is TGTGCCAGCAGTCCCCCTAGGGGCAATGAGCAGTTCTTC.

This chain joins TRBV19 and TRBJ1-1, with a tentative D call TRBD1 (6 bases). The CDR3 is made up of 15 amino acids. Trimming removed 7 bases from V and 2 bases from J, with 17 bases in between. CDR1 LNHDA and CDR2 SQIVND come from the germline V gene (reference sequence). CDR3 bases: TGTGCCAGTATCGCCTTAAGAGGGGGTAACACTGAAGCTTTCTTT. Translation gives CASIALRGGNTEAFF.

J is TRBJ2-7 and V is TRBV3-1 (or the pseudogene TRBV3-2); TRBD2 aligns across 8 bases. The length of the CDR3 is 13 residues. In germline, CDR1 is LGHDT, CDR2 YNNKEL (reference sequence). V shed 4 bases, J shed 2 bases, and the junction held 1 base outside the gene matches. The CDR3 bases are TGTGCCAGCAGCCTAGCGGGACCCTACGAGCAGTACTTC. Its protein is CASSLAGPYEQYF.

This clone was counted only a few times. This chain joins TRBV12-2 and TRBJ2-1; the table's TRBD2 call for D was not verified on the DNA. TRBV12-2 corresponds to a pseudogene. The length of the CDR3 is 17 residues. The CDR3 DNA reads TGTGCAAGTCGCTCCCGGGGACTAGCGGACGTATACAATGAGCAGTTCTTC. Translating gives CASRSRGLADVYNEQFF.

A few counts support this clone. This sequence joins TRBV3-1 (or the pseudogene TRBV3-2) and TRBJ1-5; D remains ambiguous. The CDR3 totals 14 residues. Trimming removed 0 bases at V and 9 bases at J, with 12 bases between. CDR1 and CDR2 from the germline V gene are LGHDT and YNNKEL (reference sequence). CDR3 bases: TGTGCCAGCAGCCAAGATCTTACCCGGGGGCCCCAGCATTTT. Protein product: CASSQDLTRGPQHF.

The gene calls are TRBV10-2 and TRBJ2-5; the match to TRBD2 covers 7 bases. Looked up from germline, CDR1 is WSHSY and CDR2 is SAAADI. After removal of 4 bases from V and 4 bases from J, the junction contained 3 bases not matched to a gene. The CDR3 loop spans 13 amino acids. This chain's CDR3 is CASSGASGETQYF. The CDR3 region has the DNA TGCGCCAGCAGTGGGGCTAGCGGAGAGACCCAGTACTTC.

The chain couples TRBV15 to TRBJ2-7, with 9 bases that match TRBD1. The CDR3 is made up of 14 amino acids. CDR1 and CDR2 (germline): LNHNV, YYDKDF (reference sequence). J gave up 3 bases and V 1 base, and 1 base lay outside the gene matches. The CDR3 region has the DNA TGTGCCACCAGCAGAGCGGGACAGGGCTACGAGCAGTACTTC. Its translation is CATSRAGQGYEQYF.

The V and J genes are TRBV11-2 and TRBJ1-2; the D gene is possibly TRBD1 (6 bases). This CDR3 contains 15 residues. Germline CDR1 reads SGHAT; CDR2 reads FQNNGV. With 4 bases removed from V and 8 bases from J, the gap between germline ends came to 20 bases. Written as DNA, the CDR3 is TGTGCCAGCAGCTCGAACGTCGGGGGGCGCAGGGGCTACACCTTC. Its translation: CASSSNVGGRRGYTF. Full variable domain (outside the CDR3, taken from reference TRBV11-2 and TRBJ1-2): EAGVAQSPRYKIIEKRQSVAFWCNPISGHATLYWYQQILGQGPKLLIQFQNNGVVDDSQLPKDRFSAERLKGVDSTLKIQPAKLEDSAVYLCASSSNVGGRRGYTFGSGTRLTVV.